This T cell receptor beta chain originates from a study of cytomegalovirus exposure and HLA in healthy donors. Study-wide results and caveats: Later on, a genetic analysis was performed. It linked a missense variant in DCLRE1C with V- and J-gene trimming of TCR beta. Confirmation in vitro established that three CMV-associated chains were specific for CMV antigens.

In the case of this clone: Its antigen is undetermined.

The V end was cut by 8 bases, the J end by 2 bases, with 15 bases between. The CDR3 length is 14 residues. CDR1 SGHTA and CDR2 FQGNSA come from the germline V gene. In the PCR, 60 Vbeta and 13 Jbeta primers were used. Only in-frame clones appear in the TCRdb table, and some are missing; sequencing was by immunoSEQ multiplex PCR. The table includes under 200,000 clones, roughly 80% detected once. The sample comprised PBMCs. This rearrangement joins TRBV7-2 to TRBJ1-1; D might be TRBD1 (5 bases). This clonotype was obtained from a male donor in good health and CMV-seronegative. CDR3 region: CASARQTLNTEAFF. The CDR3 DNA sequence: TGTGCCAGCGCCCGACAGACCTTAAACACTGAAGCTTTCTTT.